This paragraph reports one T cell receptor (beta chain). The data originate from a study of blood T cell repertoires in COVID-19. Background on the study: The study drew acute and convalescent COVID-19 samples from the United States, Italy and Spain. From T cells, B-cell-depleted T cells, or PBMCs came the material, which was cDNA or gDNA.

Per germline, CDR1 SGHRS and CDR2 YFSETQ. The CDR3 is made up of 14 amino acids. V trimming: 1 base; J trimming: 5 bases; junction bases outside the gene matches: 4. Using immunoSEQ multiplex PCR, the repertoire was profiled, and TCRdb retains in-frame clones only, with some absent. This table has some 94,000 clones, about 70% appearing once. This TCR came from a woman aged 60 to 75 in a cohort sampled during active or convalescent COVID-19. Sequences were obtained from peripheral blood. The chain recombines TRBV5-1 with TRBJ2-3, with 7 bases that match TRBD2. The CDR3 here is CASSLRGDGDTQYF. DNA of the CDR3: TGCGCCAGCAGCTTGCGGGGGGACGGAGATACGCAGTATTTT.